This T cell receptor beta chain was obtained from a study of cytomegalovirus exposure and HLA in healthy donors. Study-wide results and caveats: Among TCR sequences, most were rare, though some public TCRs appeared in many donors. Specificity for CMV antigens was confirmed in vitro for a few of the CMV-associated chains.

Profiling relied on immunoSEQ multiplex PCR, and the TCRdb table lists in-frame clones only, not all of them. Of over 200,000 clones in the sample, around 78% were seen once. Separate from the approximately 600-subject first cohort was the roughly 130-subject validation cohort, to which the donors belonged. This clone has just a few counts. Its target is not known. The sample has other DNA sequences that encode this CDR3 too. The germline gives CDR1 KGHSH, CDR2 LQKENI. CDR3 length: 11 residues. V was shortened by 1 base and J by 4 bases, with 2 bases between the two germline ends. Specimen: PBMCs. This receptor was obtained from a young woman in good health and CMV-seronegative. The rearrangement uses TRBV18 and TRBJ2-7, with D unresolved. The CDR3 DNA reads as TGTGCCAGCTCACCACAATACGAGCAGTACTTC. Translating it yields CASSPQYEQYF.